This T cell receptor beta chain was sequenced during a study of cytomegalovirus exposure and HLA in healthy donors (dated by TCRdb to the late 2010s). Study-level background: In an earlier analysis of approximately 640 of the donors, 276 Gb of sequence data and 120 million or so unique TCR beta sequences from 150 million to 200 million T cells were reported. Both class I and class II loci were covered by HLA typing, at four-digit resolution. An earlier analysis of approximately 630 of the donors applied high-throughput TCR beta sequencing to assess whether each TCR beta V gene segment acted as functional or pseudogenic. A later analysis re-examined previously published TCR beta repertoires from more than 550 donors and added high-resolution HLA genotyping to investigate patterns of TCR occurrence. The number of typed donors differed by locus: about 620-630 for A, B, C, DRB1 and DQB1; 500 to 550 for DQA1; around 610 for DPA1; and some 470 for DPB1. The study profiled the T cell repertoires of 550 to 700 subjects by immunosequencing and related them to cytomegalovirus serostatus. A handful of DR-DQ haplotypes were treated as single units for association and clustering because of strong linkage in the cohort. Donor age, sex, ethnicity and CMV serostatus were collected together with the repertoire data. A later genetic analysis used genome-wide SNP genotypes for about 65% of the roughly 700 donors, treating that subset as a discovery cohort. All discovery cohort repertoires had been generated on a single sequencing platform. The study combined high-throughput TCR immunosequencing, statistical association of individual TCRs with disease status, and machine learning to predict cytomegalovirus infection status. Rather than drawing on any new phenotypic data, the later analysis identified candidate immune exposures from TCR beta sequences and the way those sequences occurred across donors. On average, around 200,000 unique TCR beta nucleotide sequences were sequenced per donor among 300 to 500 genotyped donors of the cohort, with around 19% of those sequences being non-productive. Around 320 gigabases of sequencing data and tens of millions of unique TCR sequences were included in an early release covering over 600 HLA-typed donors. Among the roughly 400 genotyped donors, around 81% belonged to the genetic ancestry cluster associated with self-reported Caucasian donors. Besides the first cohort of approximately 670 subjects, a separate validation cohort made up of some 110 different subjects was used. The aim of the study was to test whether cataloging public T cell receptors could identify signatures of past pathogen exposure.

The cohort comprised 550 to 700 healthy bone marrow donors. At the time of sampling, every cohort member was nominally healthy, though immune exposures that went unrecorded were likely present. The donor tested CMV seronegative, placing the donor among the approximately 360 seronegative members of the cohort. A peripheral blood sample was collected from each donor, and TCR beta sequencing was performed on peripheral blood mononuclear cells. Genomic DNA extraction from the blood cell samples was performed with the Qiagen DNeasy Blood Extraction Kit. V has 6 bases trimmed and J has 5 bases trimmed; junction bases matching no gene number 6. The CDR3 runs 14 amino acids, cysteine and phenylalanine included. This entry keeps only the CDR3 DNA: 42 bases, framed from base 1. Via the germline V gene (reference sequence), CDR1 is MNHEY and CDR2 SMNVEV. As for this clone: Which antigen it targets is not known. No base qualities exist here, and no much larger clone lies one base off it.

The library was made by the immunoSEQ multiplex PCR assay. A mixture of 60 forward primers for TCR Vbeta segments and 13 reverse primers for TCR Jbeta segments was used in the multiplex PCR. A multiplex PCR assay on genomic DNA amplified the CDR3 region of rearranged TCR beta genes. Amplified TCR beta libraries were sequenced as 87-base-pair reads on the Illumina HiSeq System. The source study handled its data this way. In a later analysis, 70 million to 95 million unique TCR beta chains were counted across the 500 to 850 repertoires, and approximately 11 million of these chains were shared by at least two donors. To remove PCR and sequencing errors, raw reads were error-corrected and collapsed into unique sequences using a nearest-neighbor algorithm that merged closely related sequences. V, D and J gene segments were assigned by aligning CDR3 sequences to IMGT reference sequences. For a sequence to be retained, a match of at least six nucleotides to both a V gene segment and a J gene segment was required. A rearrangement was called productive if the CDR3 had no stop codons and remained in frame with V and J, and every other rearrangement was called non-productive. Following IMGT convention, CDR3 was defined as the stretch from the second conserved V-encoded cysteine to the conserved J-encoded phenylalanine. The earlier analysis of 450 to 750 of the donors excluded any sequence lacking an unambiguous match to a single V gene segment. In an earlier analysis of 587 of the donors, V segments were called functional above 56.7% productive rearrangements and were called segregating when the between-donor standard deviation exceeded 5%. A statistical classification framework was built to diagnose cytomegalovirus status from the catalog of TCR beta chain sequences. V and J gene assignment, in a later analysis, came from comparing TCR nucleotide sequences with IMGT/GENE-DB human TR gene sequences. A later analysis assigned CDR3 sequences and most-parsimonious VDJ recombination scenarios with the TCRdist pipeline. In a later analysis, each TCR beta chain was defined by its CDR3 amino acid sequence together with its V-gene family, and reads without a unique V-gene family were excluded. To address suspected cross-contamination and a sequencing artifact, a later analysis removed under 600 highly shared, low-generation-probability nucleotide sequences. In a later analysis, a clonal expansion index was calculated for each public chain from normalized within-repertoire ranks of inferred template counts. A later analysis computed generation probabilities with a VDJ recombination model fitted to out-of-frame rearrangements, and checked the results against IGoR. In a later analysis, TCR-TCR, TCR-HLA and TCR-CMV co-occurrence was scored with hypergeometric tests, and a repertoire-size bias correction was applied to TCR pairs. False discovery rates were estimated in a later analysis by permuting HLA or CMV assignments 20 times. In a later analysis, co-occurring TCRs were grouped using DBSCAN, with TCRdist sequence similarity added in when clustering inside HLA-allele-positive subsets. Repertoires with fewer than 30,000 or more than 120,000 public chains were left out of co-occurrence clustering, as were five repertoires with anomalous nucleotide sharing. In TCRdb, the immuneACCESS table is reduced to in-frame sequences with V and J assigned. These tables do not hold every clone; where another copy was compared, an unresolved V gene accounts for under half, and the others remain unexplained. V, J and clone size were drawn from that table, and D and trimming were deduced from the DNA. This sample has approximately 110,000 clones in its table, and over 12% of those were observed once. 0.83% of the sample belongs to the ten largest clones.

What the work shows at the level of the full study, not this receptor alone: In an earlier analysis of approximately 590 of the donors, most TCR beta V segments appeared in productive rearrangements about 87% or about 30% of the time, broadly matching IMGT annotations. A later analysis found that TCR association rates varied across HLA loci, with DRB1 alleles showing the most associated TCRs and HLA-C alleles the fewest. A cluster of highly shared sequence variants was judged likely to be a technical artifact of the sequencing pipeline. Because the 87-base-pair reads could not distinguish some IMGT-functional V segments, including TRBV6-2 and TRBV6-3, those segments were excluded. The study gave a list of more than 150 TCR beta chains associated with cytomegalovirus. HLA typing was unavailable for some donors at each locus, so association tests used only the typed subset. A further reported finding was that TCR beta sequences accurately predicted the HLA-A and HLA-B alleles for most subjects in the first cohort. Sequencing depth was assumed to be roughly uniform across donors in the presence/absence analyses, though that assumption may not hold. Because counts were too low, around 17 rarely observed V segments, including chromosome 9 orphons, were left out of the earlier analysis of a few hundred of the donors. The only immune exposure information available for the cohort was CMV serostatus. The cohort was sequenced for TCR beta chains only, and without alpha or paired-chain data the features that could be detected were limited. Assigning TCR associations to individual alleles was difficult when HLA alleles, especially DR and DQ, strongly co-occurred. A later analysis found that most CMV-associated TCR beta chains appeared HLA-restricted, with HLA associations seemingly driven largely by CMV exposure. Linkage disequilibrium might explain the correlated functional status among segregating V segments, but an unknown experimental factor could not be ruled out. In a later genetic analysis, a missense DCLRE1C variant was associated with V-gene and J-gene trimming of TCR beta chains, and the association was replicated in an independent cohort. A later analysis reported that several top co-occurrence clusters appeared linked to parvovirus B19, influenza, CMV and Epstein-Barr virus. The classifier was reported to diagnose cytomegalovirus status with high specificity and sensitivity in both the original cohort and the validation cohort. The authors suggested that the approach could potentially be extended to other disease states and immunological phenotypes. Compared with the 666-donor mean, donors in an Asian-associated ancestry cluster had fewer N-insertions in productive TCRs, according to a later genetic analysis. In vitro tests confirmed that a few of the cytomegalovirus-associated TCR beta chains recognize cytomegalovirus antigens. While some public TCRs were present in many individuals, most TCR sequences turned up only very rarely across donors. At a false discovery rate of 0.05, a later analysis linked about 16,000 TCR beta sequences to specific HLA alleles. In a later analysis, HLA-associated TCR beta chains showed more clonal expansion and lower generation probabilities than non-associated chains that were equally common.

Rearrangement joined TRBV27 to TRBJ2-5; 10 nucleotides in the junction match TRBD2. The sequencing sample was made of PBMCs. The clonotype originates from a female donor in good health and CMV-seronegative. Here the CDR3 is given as CASRPAGGSETQYF. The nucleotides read TGTGCCAGCAGACCAGCGGGGGGGTCCGAGACCCAGTACTTC.